This T cell receptor beta chain was observed in a study of T-cell memory formation after mild COVID-19. Each CDR3 protein gets one entry after TCRdb re-called the 5' RACE reads with MiXCR. Of 300,000 to 350,000 distinct CDR3 sequences detected, roughly an eighth appear once; the ten largest clones hold over 20%. Germline V CDR1 and CDR2: SGHVS, FQNEAQ. The ends were cut back, 1 base at V and 4 bases at J, with 10 bases in the middle. The CDR3 is 14 amino acids. Material for sequencing was PBMCs or a T cell subset sorted from them (not recorded which). J is TRBJ1-2 and V is TRBV7-8, with D hard to call. This sequence was found in a man younger than 30 who had mild COVID-19 (a few samples of this study predate the infection). Cell type and time point are not known. The CDR3 here is CASSLVGGFYGYTF. CDR3 in DNA: TGTGCCAGCAGCTTAGTCGGCGGATTCTATGGCTACACCTTC.